This entry describes one T cell receptor beta chain. What it binds is unknown. Assay used: immunoSEQ multiplex PCR; TCRdb lists only in-frame clones, some missing. This repertoire shows 25,000 to 35,000 clones, roughly 80% found once; its top ten account for about 0.95%. The sample originates from a study of monozygotic twins with cystic fibrosis. About the research overall: Library input was three micrograms of fragmented DNA, with roughly 15 PCR cycles. Study-wide results and caveats: Co-twins had the most similar V usage for 13 of 16 pairs, J for 8.

V trimming: 4 bases; J trimming: 5 bases; junction bases outside the gene matches: 4. The CDR3 runs to 14 residues. Germline V CDR1 and CDR2: MRHNA, SNTAGT. This TCR derives from a girl aged 2 to 9 with cystic fibrosis. The specimen was blood. The V gene is TRBV6-4, the J gene TRBJ2-5, with TRBD1 identical over 10 bases. The CDR3 coding sequence is TGTGCCAGCAGTGCAGGGACAGGGGACGAGACCCAGTACTTC. Translation: CASSAGTGDETQYF.